Each of the 13 T cell receptor beta chains below was sequenced from the same sample in a study of blood T cell repertoires in COVID-19. Here immunoSEQ multiplex PCR was the method, and the copy in TCRdb shows in-frame clones only, minus some. This table has more than 140,000 clones, 80% to 90% appearing once. Sequenced input: peripheral blood. The receptors derive from a woman aged 45 to 65 in a cohort sampled during active or convalescent COVID-19.

The chain uses TRBV5-1 and TRBJ1-1, with TRBD1 identical over 8 bases. With V trimmed by 7 bases and J by 0 bases, 5 bases remained unmatched. The CDR3 runs to 14 residues. Germline values: CDR1 SGHRS, CDR2 YFSETQ. CDR3 nucleotides: TGCGCCAGCCGGACAGGGCCAATGAACACTGAAGCTTTCTTT. As protein: CASRTGPMNTEAFF.

The chain joins TRBV2 to TRBJ2-3, with D maybe TRBD2 (7 bases). V gave up 3 bases and J gave up 5 bases, with 21 bases separating them. Germline V gene data show CDR1 as SNHLY and CDR2 as FYNNEI. This CDR3 region has 17 residues. CDR3 region: CASSESRGGGLGDTQYF. The CDR3 bases are TGTGCCAGCAGTGAGTCTCGTGGGGGGGGCCTAGGAGATACGCAGTATTTT.

The chain combines TRBV4-3 with TRBJ2-3; D might be TRBD2 (6 bases). Trimming stripped 0 bases from V and 2 bases from J, with 12 bases between. The V gene's germline CDR1 is LGHNA and CDR2 YSLEER. This CDR3 is built from 16 residues. The CDR3 DNA is TGCGCCAGCAGCCAAGACGGTAGCGGCCCCACAGATACGCAGTATTTT. It specifies CASSQDGSGPTDTQYF.

The chain recombines TRBV4-1 with TRBJ1-4; 10 bases align to TRBD1. Germline V lookup: CDR1 MGHRA, CDR2 YSYEKL. Losses at the gene ends were 3 bases for V and 3 bases for J; bases not matched to a gene: 10. The CDR3 sequence is 18 residues long. The CDR3 loop is CASSHLGTGARSNEKLFF. The CDR3 bases are TGCGCCAGCAGCCACCTCGGGACAGGGGCTCGATCTAATGAAAAACTGTTTTTT.

This chain uses TRBV30 with TRBJ2-5; TRBD2 is a possible D gene (6 bases). Trimming left V 2 bases short and J 5 bases short, with 18 bases between. Germline V lookup: CDR1 GTSNPN, CDR2 SVGIG (reference sequence). This CDR3 contains 15 residues. CDR3 DNA sequence: TGTGCCTGGAGTAATCTCGGGGGTCGGGACGAGACCCAGTACTTC. It yields the protein CAWSNLGGRDETQYF.

The genes are TRBV3-1 (or the pseudogene TRBV3-2) and TRBJ1-2; 10 bases map to TRBD1. Per germline, CDR1 LGHDT and CDR2 YNNKEL (reference sequence). The CDR3 consists of 14 residues. J lost 7 bases, V lost 4 bases, and 6 bases had no gene match. The DNA for the CDR3 is TGTGCCAGCAGCCGGGGACAGGGGAATGGTGGCTACACCTTC. This sequence encodes CASSRGQGNGGYTF.

V and J are TRBV7-9 and TRBJ2-2; D is unclear. The CDR3 is 15 residues long. The V end was cut by 2 bases, the J end by 0 bases, with 7 bases between. The V gene's germline CDR1 is SEHNR and CDR2 FQNEAQ (reference sequence). CDR3 nucleotide sequence: TGTGCCAGCAGCTTACTTAATCCGAACACCGGGGAGCTGTTTTTT. Translated, it gives CASSLLNPNTGELFF.

This chain uses TRBV7-9 with TRBJ2-1, with D perhaps TRBD1 (5 bases). The CDR3 covers 14 residues. Germline assignment: CDR1 SEHNR and CDR2 FQNEAQ (reference sequence). V was clipped by 5 bases and J by 0 bases, with 8 bases between them. This CDR3 is CASSQGSSYNEQFF. CDR3 nucleotide sequence: TGTGCCAGCAGCCAGGGATCCTCCTACAATGAGCAGTTCTTC.

CDR3: CASSPGTEKTEAFF. The CDR3 DNA reads as TGTGCCAGCAGCCCTGGGACAGAGAAAACTGAAGCTTTCTTT. V is TRBV11-2 and J is TRBJ1-1, with 7 bases lining up with TRBD1. CDR1 SGHAT and CDR2 FQNNGV come from the germline V gene. The length of the CDR3 is 14 residues. V trimming: 5 bases; J trimming: 5 bases; junction bases outside the gene matches: 8. The entire variable domain, with the rest obtained from reference TRBV11-2 and TRBJ1-1, is as follows: EAGVAQSPRYKIIEKRQSVAFWCNPISGHATLYWYQQILGQGPKLLIQFQNNGVVDDSQLPKDRFSAERLKGVDSTLKIQPAKLEDSAVYLCASSPGTEKTEAFFGQGTRLTVV.

This clone was seen only once. The chain joins TRBV9 to TRBJ2-4, with 15 bases matching TRBD2. In germline, CDR1 is SGDLS, CDR2 YYNGEE. J gave up 3 bases and V 3 bases, and 1 base lay outside the gene matches. The CDR3 totals 16 residues. The CDR3 DNA is TGTGCCAGCAGCGGGACTAGCGGGGGGGTCAAAAACATTCAGTACTTC. As protein: CASSGTSGGVKNIQYF.

V and J are TRBV11-2 and TRBJ1-6; 7 bases align to TRBD1. Germline CDR1 reads SGHAT; CDR2 reads FQNNGV. V dropped 5 bases and J dropped 8; count of bases not matched to a gene: 6. The CDR3 is 14 amino acids. This chain's CDR3 is CASSTRGFDSPLHF. The DNA of the CDR3 is TGTGCCAGCAGCACCAGGGGGTTCGATTCACCCCTCCACTTT.

This clone turned up a few times. The chain is built from TRBV30 and TRBJ1-2, with TRBD1 identical over 7 bases. This CDR3 spans 12 amino acids. Germline V CDR1 and CDR2: GTSNPN, SVGIG (reference sequence). V shed 3 bases and J 8 bases; nucleotides not matched to a gene: 6. CDR3 DNA sequence: TGTGCCTGGAGCGCGACAGGGTTCGGCTACACCTTC. As protein: CAWSATGFGYTF.

V usage is TRBV6-1 and J usage is TRBJ1-4; D is ambiguous. V dropped 0 bases and J dropped 14 bases, with 10 bases sitting between them. The CDR3 sequence is 12 residues long. The germline V gene has CDR1 MNHNS and CDR2 SASEGT. The CDR3 DNA follows: TGTGCCAGCAGTGAAGCTTCCCATCCCCTGTTTTTT. This codes for CASSEASHPLFF.